These 2 T cell receptor beta chains came from one sample sequenced in a study of identical twins (dated by TCRdb to about 2016). The library relied on 5' RACE. Data came from an Illumina HiSeq 2000. TCRdb redid the processing of the public reads, applying fastp at Q25 and MiXCR, and retained in-frame beta chains. Each entry merges the rows of one CDR3 protein and shows their most common DNA and genes. This sample has just under 650,000 distinct CDR3 sequences in its table, and about 7% of those were observed once. The ten biggest clones cover about 1.5% of the sample. These data also featured in a second study, about yellow fever vaccine responses in identical twins.

Sequencing used PBMCs. Receptors originate from a woman aged 18-29 years in good health.

This clonotype was counted ten times or more. The chain employs TRBV4-1 and TRBJ2-7; 9 bases are a match to TRBD2. V gave up 6 bases and J gave up 0 bases; unmatched junction bases: 6. This CDR3 spans 15 amino acids. Germline V gives CDR1 MGHRA, CDR2 YSYEKL. This chain's CDR3 is CASSRTSASSYEQYF. The CDR3 DNA is TGCGCCAGCAGTCGGACTAGCGCGAGCTCCTACGAGCAGTACTTC.

This clonotype was counted only a few times. The chain recombines TRBV28 with TRBJ1-4; D is uncertain. Germline V gene lookup returns CDR1 MDHEN and CDR2 SYDVKM. This CDR3 has 14 residues. V was clipped by 1 base and J by 8 bases, with 11 bases between them. In DNA form, the CDR3 reads TGTGCCAGCAGTTTATACGGTTGGGGAGAAAAACTGTTTTTT. Its protein is CASSLYGWGEKLFF.